Presented here are 9 T cell receptor beta chains from one specimen sequenced in a study of tumor-infiltrating lymphocytes in localized non-small cell lung cancer. The protocol was immunoSEQ multiplex PCR, while the TCRdb copy is restricted to in-frame clones and leaves out a portion. The repertoire holds roughly 10,000 clones, roughly 60% seen once, with roughly 10% in the top ten. Sequenced input: uninvolved lung tissue not adjacent to the tumor. These receptors were taken from a human donor with non-small cell lung cancer.

The CDR3 DNA reads TGTGCCAGCAGCTTGAATACTGGGGCGGGATCACCCCTCCACTTT. Its protein is CASSLNTGAGSPLHF. The J gene is TRBJ1-6, the V gene TRBV5-5; a possible D gene is TRBD1 (5 bases). V dropped 1 base and J dropped 10 bases, with 15 bases sitting between them. This CDR3 has 15 residues. The germline V gene encodes CDR1 SGHKS and CDR2 YYEKEE (reference sequence). The entire variable domain, with the rest obtained from reference TRBV5-5 and TRBJ1-6, is as follows: DAGVTQSPTHLIKTRGQQVTLRCSPISGHKSVSWYQQVLGQGPQFIFQYYEKEERGRGNFPDRFSARQFPNYSSELNVNALLLGDSALYLCASSLNTGAGSPLHFGNGTRLTVT.

The CDR3 reads CASTLSPDGTYEQYF. The DNA of the CDR3 is TGTGCCAGCACCCTTTCGCCTGACGGAACCTACGAGCAGTACTTC. The chain carries TRBV6-1 and TRBJ2-7, with D uncertain. CDR1 and CDR2 from the germline V gene are MNHNS and SASEGT. The CDR3 runs 15 residues. Between the trimmed V and J ends, which lost 7 bases and 2 bases, there was a span of 18 bases.

This clone is medium-sized in the sample. The gene calls are TRBV7-9 and TRBJ1-2; 9 nucleotides align to TRBD1. V lost 4 bases to trimming and J lost 4 bases; unmatched junction nucleotides: 4. CDR3 size: 14 residues. Germline V gene data show CDR1 as SEHNR and CDR2 as FQNEAQ (reference sequence). CDR3 in amino acids: CASSSGTGFYGYTF. CDR3 DNA: TGTGCCAGCAGCTCCGGGACAGGGTTCTATGGCTACACCTTC.

This sequence joins TRBV7-8 and TRBJ1-2; D perhaps matches TRBD1 (5 bases). The CDR3 has 16 amino acids. Germline CDR1 reads SGHVS; CDR2 reads FQNEAQ. Trimming cost V 5 bases and J 1 base, with 17 bases left between them. The CDR3 coding sequence is TGTGCCAGCAGCCAAGGACACCCTCGGGATAACTATGGCTACACCTTC. Protein: CASSQGHPRDNYGYTF. Full variable domain (outside the CDR3, taken from reference TRBV7-8 and TRBJ1-2): GAGVSQSPRYKVAKRGQDVALRCDPISGHVSLFWYQQALGQGPEFLTYFQNEAQLDKSGLPSDRFFAERPEGSVSTLKIQRTQQEDSAVYLCASSQGHPRDNYGYTFGSGTRLTVV.

V usage is TRBV19 and J usage is TRBJ1-1; D perhaps matches TRBD1 (6 bases). This CDR3 spans 14 amino acids. Germline-derived CDR1 and CDR2 are LNHDA and SQIVND (reference sequence). V was cut by 3 bases and J by 4 bases, with 12 bases left in between. CDR3 region: CASSIQGRGTEAFF. CDR3 bases: TGTGCCAGTAGTATTCAGGGGCGTGGCACTGAAGCTTTCTTT.

The chain joins TRBV5-4 to TRBJ1-1; TRBD1 aligns across 7 bases. V lost 4 bases to trimming and J lost 3 bases; unmatched junction nucleotides: 9. The CDR3 runs to 15 residues. Germline V gene data show CDR1 as SGHNT and CDR2 as YYREEE (reference sequence). CDR3 nucleotide sequence: TGTGCCAGCAGCCGAGGCTCAGGGGGATACACTGAAGCTTTCTTT. Its translation is CASSRGSGGYTEAFF.

This clone was seen a handful of times. This chain joins TRBV6-1 and TRBJ2-2, with 10 bases matching TRBD1. V dropped 6 bases and J dropped 6; count of bases not matched to a gene: 4. This CDR3 region has 14 residues. Per germline, CDR1 MNHNS and CDR2 SASEGT. CDR3 nucleotides: TGTGCCAGCAGGCCGGGACAGGGGCCCGGGGAGCTGTTTTTT. This gives the protein CASRPGQGPGELFF.

This clone was seen a few times. The chain links TRBV9 to TRBJ1-2; the D is unclear. Germline V lookup: CDR1 SGDLS, CDR2 YYNGEE. The CDR3 has 13 residues. V lost 0 bases to trimming and J lost 6 bases, with 9 bases between them. CDR3 nucleotides: TGTGCCAGCAGCGTAGGTCCCGGAAATGGCTACACCTTC. Encoded protein: CASSVGPGNGYTF.

For the CDR3, the DNA is TGTGCCAGCAGTCCCCAGGGGGCCTCTGGAAACACCATATATTTT. Translating it yields CASSPQGASGNTIYF. V is TRBV6-6 and J is TRBJ1-3; 8 bases align to TRBD1. CDR1 MNHNY and CDR2 SVGAGI come from the germline V gene (reference sequence). CDR3 length: 15 amino acids. The V gene end was trimmed by 5 bases and the J gene end by 0 bases; junction bases not matched to a gene: 3.